This is a list of T cell receptor beta chains from one sample in a study of blood T cell repertoires in COVID-19. Repertoires were generated with immunoSEQ multiplex PCR, while TCRdb's copy carries only in-frame clones and drops some. This sample has over 200,000 clones; 80% to 90% occur once, and the top ten carry around 0.72%. Specimen: peripheral blood. These receptors all come from a man aged 35 to 55 with acute or convalescent COVID-19. CDR3s include the opening cysteine and the closing phenylalanine or tryptophan. Fields, in order: D gene, clone size, V gene, J gene, CDR3 protein, CDR3 DNA. A D gene is named only where the DNA matches it firmly. A clone size is listed for some rows: how often the clone was seen (once, few, many), or a class if it is expanded.

-	-	TRBV15	TRBJ1-1	CATSPTGTEAFF	TGTGCCACCAGCCCCACAGGGACCGAAGCTTTCTTT
TRBD1	-	TRBV3-1/TRBV3-2	TRBJ1-5	CASSQDDRGVSQPQHF	TGTGCCAGCAGCCAGGACGACAGGGGAGTGAGTCAGCCCCAGCATTTT
-	-	TRBV30	TRBJ2-5	CAWARGSQETQYF	TGTGCCTGGGCCAGGGGCAGCCAAGAGACCCAGTACTTC
-	-	TRBV27	TRBJ2-1	CASSLRGSGSSYNEQFF	TGTGCCAGCAGTTTGAGGGGGAGCGGAAGCTCCTACAATGAGCAGTTCTTC
TRBD2	-	TRBV5-1	TRBJ2-5	CASSLLLAGGETQYF	TGCGCCAGCAGCTTGTTACTAGCGGGGGGAGAGACCCAGTACTTC
TRBD1	-	TRBV27	TRBJ2-7	CASSAVHPDRGQGDEQYF	TGTGCCAGCAGTGCTGTTCATCCTGACAGGGGGCAGGGGGACGAGCAGTACTTC
-	-	TRBV4-3	TRBJ2-5	CASSQVPAGETQYF	TGCGCCAGCAGCCAAGTCCCAGCGGGAGAGACCCAGTACTTC
-	few	TRBV5-1	TRBJ1-1	CASSLDRPNTEAFF	TGCGCCAGCAGCCTGGACAGACCGAACACTGAAGCTTTCTTT
TRBD2	-	TRBV11-2	TRBJ2-3	CASSFTLGTSGRTDTQYF	TGTGCCAGCAGCTTCACTTTAGGGACTAGCGGCCGCACAGATACGCAGTATTTT
TRBD1	-	TRBV6-5	TRBJ2-7	CASSLGQWGQGSEQYF	TGTGCCAGCAGTTTGGGTCAGTGGGGACAGGGATCCGAGCAGTACTTC
-	-	TRBV6-5	TRBJ1-3	CASSYVGGPGNTIYF	TGTGCCAGCAGTTACGTCGGGGGGCCTGGAAACACCATATATTTT
TRBD1	-	TRBV6-5	TRBJ1-1	CASMAQDRATEAFF	TGTGCCAGCATGGCCCAAGACAGGGCCACTGAAGCTTTCTTT
TRBD1	-	TRBV2	TRBJ2-3	CASPEGDRGGDTQYF	TGTGCCAGCCCCGAGGGGGACAGGGGAGGAGATACGCAGTATTTT
TRBD1	-	TRBV6-9	TRBJ2-7	CASTVGTGDMYEQYF	TGTGCCAGCACCGTCGGGACAGGGGATATGTACGAGCAGTACTTC
TRBD1	-	TRBV30	TRBJ1-2	CAWRAGTGWFGYGYTF	TGTGCCTGGAGAGCCGGGACAGGCTGGTTTGGCTATGGCTACACCTTC
TRBD2	-	TRBV7-2	TRBJ2-2	CASSLGLALTGELFF	TGTGCCAGCAGCCTGGGACTAGCGCTCACCGGGGAGCTGTTTTTT
-	few	TRBV5-1	TRBJ1-3	CASSFQEGGSGNTIYF	TGCGCCAGCAGCTTCCAGGAGGGTGGCTCTGGAAACACCATATATTTT
-	-	TRBV10-3	TRBJ1-1	CAISEVGTTNTEAFF	TGTGCCATCAGTGAAGTCGGGACAACGAACACTGAAGCTTTCTTT
-	-	TRBV10-3	TRBJ1-5	CAISRQKLTQPQHF	TGTGCCATCAGTAGACAGAAATTGACGCAGCCCCAGCATTTT
TRBD2	-	TRBV6-1	TRBJ2-7	CASSEVSSGTSAYEQYF	TGTGCCAGCAGTGAAGTCTCATCGGGGACTAGCGCCTACGAGCAGTACTTC
TRBD1	-	TRBV7-6	TRBJ2-5	CASSLRDRGSSFQETQYF	TGTGCCAGCAGCCTTCGGGACAGGGGCTCCAGCTTCCAAGAGACCCAGTACTTC
-	-	TRBV7-2	TRBJ2-6	CASSPRSSGANVLTF	TGTGCCAGCAGCCCACGTAGCTCTGGGGCCAACGTCCTGACTTTC
-	-	TRBV28	TRBJ2-3	CASSLAQRLSTDTQYF	TGTGCCAGCAGTTTAGCTCAGCGCCTAAGCACAGATACGCAGTATTTT
-	-	TRBV5-5	TRBJ2-3	CASTPQSGLGTDTQYF	TGTGCCAGCACCCCCCAAAGCGGGTTGGGCACAGATACGCAGTATTTT
TRBD2	-	TRBV27	TRBJ2-5	CASSSGLDGLETQYF	TGTGCCAGCAGTTCGGGACTAGACGGTTTAGAGACCCAGTACTTC
TRBD1	-	TRBV2	TRBJ2-2	CASSGDSDTGELFF	TGTGCCAGCAGTGGGGACAGTGACACCGGGGAGCTGTTTTTT